A single sample gave rise to the 27 T cell receptor beta chains below, sequenced in a study of shared clonotypes between healthy human individuals. TCRdb's table, derived via immunoSEQ multiplex PCR, lists solely in-frame clones and lacks some. The sample contains 2.3 million or so clones, over 85% of which appear only once. The material sequenced was naive CD4+ T cells from PBMCs. Sample subset: CD45RA+ positively selected. These receptors were taken from a man between 18 and 29 years old in good health. Some clones in this sample may be carry-over from other donors' samples.

The chain combines TRBV29-1 with TRBJ1-1; possible D gene TRBD1, 6 bases. From germline, CDR1 is SQVTM and CDR2 ANQGSEA. CDR3 length equals 15 residues. V lost 4 bases and J 6 bases, leaving 21 bases between the germline ends. The CDR3 coding sequence is TGCAGCGTTGTTCCGGTTCAGGGGTCGGGGGCTGAAGCTTTCTTT. Translated: CSVVPVQGSGAEAFF.

The chain is built from TRBV6-5 and TRBJ1-1; D is undetermined. The V end lost 7 bases, the J end lost 10 bases, and 19 bases lay between the germline ends. The CDR3 totals 13 residues. Per the germline V gene, CDR1 is MNHEY and CDR2 is SVGAGI. This CDR3 reads CASTIAPGVGAFF. CDR3 nucleotides: TGTGCCAGCACCATAGCCCCCGGGGTTGGAGCTTTCTTT.

This chain uses TRBV14 with TRBJ2-1, with TRBD2 matching 8 bases. The J segment lost 10 bases and the V segment lost 0 bases, leaving 11 bases of the junction unmatched. The CDR3 consists of 16 residues. Germline V gene sequence: CDR1 SGHDN, CDR2 FVKESK. CDR3 bases: TGTGCCAGCAGCCAAGAAGGCGGGAGGCCGGGTCTCGAGCAGTTCTTC. Translated, it gives CASSQEGGRPGLEQFF.

The rearrangement links TRBV19 to TRBJ2-4; no definite D call. V was pared by 6 bases and J by 0 bases, with 9 bases between. This CDR3 has 14 residues. Germline-derived CDR1 and CDR2 are LNHDA and SQIVND (reference sequence). The CDR3, as DNA: TGTGCCAGTAGCCGACCACTAGCCAAAAACATTCAGTACTTC. It codes for CASSRPLAKNIQYF.

This chain connects TRBV27 to TRBJ2-5; 9 bases align to TRBD1. With V trimmed by 7 bases and J by 5 bases, 14 bases remained unmatched. The CDR3 has 16 residues. Looked up from germline, CDR1 is MNHEY and CDR2 is SMNVEV (reference sequence). Here the CDR3 DNA reads TGTGCCAGCATCGAAACGCCGGGACAGGGTAAGGAGACCCAGTACTTC. It is translated as CASIETPGQGKETQYF.

In regard to this clone: Other DNA sequences in the same sample also yield this CDR3. DNA for the CDR3: TGTGCCTGGAGTGCCGGTAACTATGGCTACACCTTC. Amino acids: CAWSAGNYGYTF. The J gene is TRBJ1-2, the V gene TRBV30; no clear D. This CDR3 comprises 12 residues. The germline V and J ends were trimmed by 1 base and 1 base, with 4 bases remaining between them. From germline, CDR1 is GTSNPN and CDR2 SVGIG (reference sequence).

This clone was counted between two and nine times. Other DNA sequences from this sample encode an identical CDR3 as well. The chain couples TRBV28 to TRBJ1-5; D may be TRBD1 (5 bases). The V gene's germline CDR1 is MDHEN and CDR2 SYDVKM. This CDR3 is 14 amino acids long. V was cut by 2 bases and J by 7 bases, with 12 bases left in between. In DNA form, the CDR3 reads TGTGCCAGCAGTTTAGGATTAGGGGTACAGCCCCAGCATTTT. This gives the protein CASSLGLGVQPQHF.

V usage is TRBV28 and J usage is TRBJ2-6; no firm D call. Trimming removed 10 bases from V and 4 bases from J, with 11 bases in between. This CDR3 spans 13 amino acids. Germline CDR1 and CDR2: MDHEN and SYDVKM. CDR3 protein: CANWAPGANVLTF. CDR3 DNA sequence: TGTGCCAACTGGGCCCCCGGGGCCAACGTCCTGACTTTC.

The chain is built from TRBV5-1 and TRBJ2-5; 16 nucleotides line up with TRBD2. Trimming removed 0 bases from V and 5 bases from J; junction bases left unmatched: 4. The CDR3 is made up of 17 amino acids. From germline, CDR1 is SGHRS and CDR2 YFSETQ. The CDR3 DNA follows: TGCGCCAGCAGCTTGGAGGGGACTAGCGGGAGGGAGGAGACCCAGTACTTC. As protein: CASSLEGTSGREETQYF.

This clone has just one count. The V gene is TRBV5-1, the J gene TRBJ2-5; the D gene could be TRBD1 or TRBD2 (6 bases each). Gene TRBJ2-7 matches the end of the DNA better, so the J call may be wrong. Germline V lookup: CDR1 SGHRS, CDR2 YFSETQ. The CDR3 length is 14 residues. CDR3 sequence: CASSLRGPLYEQYF. As DNA, the CDR3 is TGCGCCAGCAGCTTGCGGGGGCCCCTCTACGAGCAGTACTTC.

In nucleotides, the CDR3 is TGCGCCAGCAGCTCTAGCGGAACCACCCTAGCCAAAAACATTCAGTACTTC. It yields the protein CASSSSGTTLAKNIQYF. This rearrangement joins TRBV5-1 to TRBJ2-4; TRBD2 aligns across 7 bases. V gave up 3 bases and J gave up 0 bases; unmatched junction bases: 9. CDR3 length equals 17 residues. Germline CDR1 reads SGHRS; CDR2 reads YFSETQ.

The sample holds a few counts of this clone. The chain joins TRBV20-1 to TRBJ2-7; 7 bases line up with TRBD1. The germline V gene has CDR1 DFQATT and CDR2 SNEGSKA (reference sequence). Trimming cost V 7 bases and J 6 bases; bases outside gene matches: 6. CDR3 length: 11 residues. The CDR3 DNA follows: TGCAGTGGGATAAACAGGGGCGAGCAGTACTTC. This translates into CSGINRGEQYF.

The chain employs TRBV6-5 and TRBJ1-2; D not certain. The CDR3 is 14 residues long. Germline V gives CDR1 MNHEY, CDR2 SVGAGI. V was trimmed by 7 bases and J by 3 bases, leaving 15 bases between them. Here the CDR3 reads CASTQLEGDYGYTF. As DNA, the CDR3 is TGTGCCAGCACCCAGCTAGAGGGCGACTATGGCTACACCTTC.

The CDR3 nucleotides are TGCGCCAGCGCCGGGACCCCTTCCTACGAGCAGTACTTC. Its translation is CASAGTPSYEQYF. V gene TRBV5-1 combines with J gene TRBJ2-7; either TRBD1 or TRBD2 may supply D (5 bases each). Trimming removed 7 bases at V and 1 base at J, with 12 bases between. This CDR3 spans 13 amino acids. CDR1 is SGHRS and CDR2 is YFSETQ in the germline V gene.

The chain couples TRBV5-8 to TRBJ2-3, with D tentatively TRBD1 (7 bases). The germline V and J ends were trimmed by 0 bases and 4 bases, with 15 bases remaining between them. The CDR3 is 16 amino acids. Germline V CDR1 and CDR2: SGHTS, YDEGEE. The CDR3 protein is CASSLAWQGGADTQYF. The CDR3 DNA reads as TGTGCCAGCAGCTTGGCCTGGCAGGGGGGTGCAGATACGCAGTATTTT.

The chain links TRBV12-5 to TRBJ1-2, with D hard to call. CDR1 is LGHNT and CDR2 is FRNRAP in the germline V gene. This CDR3 has 14 residues. V lost 2 bases and J lost 8, with 15 bases in between. CDR3 residues: CASGLLGQAGGYTF. CDR3 nucleotide sequence: TGTGCTAGTGGTTTGCTTGGGCAGGCCGGGGGCTACACCTTC.

This clone was seen only once. This sequence joins TRBV5-1 and TRBJ1-4; D ambiguous. Trimming removed 0 bases from V and 0 bases from J, with 15 bases in between. Germline CDR1 is SGHRS and CDR2 is YFSETQ. This CDR3 has 18 residues. The CDR3: CASSLARGGGSTNEKLFF. CDR3 sequence (DNA): TGCGCCAGCAGCTTGGCCCGAGGCGGTGGCTCAACTAATGAAAAACTGTTTTTT.

This sequence joins TRBV6-6 and TRBJ2-4; 8 nucleotides line up with TRBD2. Trimming cost V 10 bases and J 3 bases; bases outside gene matches: 5. Per germline, CDR1 MNHNY and CDR2 SVGAGI (reference sequence). The CDR3 totals 13 residues. The CDR3 region has the DNA TGTGCCACCCTCGCGGGAGGCAAAAACATTCAGTACTTC. This encodes CATLAGGKNIQYF.

The chain couples TRBV7-9 to TRBJ1-5; D is perhaps TRBD1 (6 bases). CDR3 length equals 15 residues. The germline CDR1 and CDR2 sequences are SEHNR and FQNEAQ (reference sequence). Trimming took 2 bases from V and 3 from J, leaving 11 bases between them. The CDR3 DNA reads TGTGCCAGCAGCTTAATGGGGACAATCAATCAGCCCCAGCATTTT. Translating gives CASSLMGTINQPQHF.

V and J are TRBV7-9 and TRBJ2-7, with 9 bases lining up with TRBD1. J was trimmed by 5 bases and V by 2 bases; bases with no gene match: 10. Germline V CDR1 and CDR2: SEHNR, FQNEAQ (reference sequence). There are 16 residues in the CDR3. The CDR3 sequence is CASSLYRDRERDEQYF. The CDR3 DNA reads as TGTGCCAGCAGCTTATACCGGGACAGGGAGAGGGACGAGCAGTACTTC.

The V and J genes are TRBV6-1 and TRBJ1-2; D call uncertain. CDR3 length equals 14 residues. V was cut by 0 bases and J by 13 bases, with 18 bases left in between. CDR1 is MNHNS and CDR2 is SASEGT in the germline V gene. CDR3 amino acids: CASSEARNSRKSTF. The CDR3 DNA sequence: TGTGCCAGCAGTGAAGCGCGGAACAGCCGGAAAAGCACCTTC.

The CDR3 nucleotides read TGTGCCAGCAGTGTGGGACTAGCGGACTACGAGCAGTACTTC. Translating gives CASSVGLADYEQYF. The rearrangement links TRBV6-1 to TRBJ2-7; 11 nucleotides agree with TRBD2. The germline gives CDR1 MNHNS, CDR2 SASEGT. V shed 4 bases, J shed 3 bases, and the junction held 2 bases outside the gene matches. CDR3 length: 14 residues.

The chain uses TRBV2 and TRBJ2-7; D is perhaps TRBD1 (6 bases). This CDR3 contains 14 residues. Trimming shortened V by 3 bases and J by 6 bases, and 15 bases separated the two germline ends. Germline V gene lookup returns CDR1 SNHLY and CDR2 FYNNEI. CDR3 sequence reads: CASSEVGAPLEQYF. CDR3 coding DNA: TGTGCCAGCAGTGAGGTGGGGGCGCCCCTCGAGCAGTACTTC.

The chain links TRBV28 to TRBJ1-3; tentatively, D is TRBD1 (5 bases). V lost 2 bases and J 2 bases, leaving 10 bases between the germline ends. This CDR3 is built from 15 residues. Germline V gene lookup returns CDR1 MDHEN and CDR2 SYDVKM. In nucleotides, the CDR3 is TGTGCCAGCAGTTTACAGGGTAGGACTGGAAACACCATATATTTT. Translation: CASSLQGRTGNTIYF.

V gene TRBV7-9 combines with J gene TRBJ2-7; 11 nucleotides line up with TRBD2. Germline loops: CDR1 SEHNR, CDR2 FQNEAQ (reference sequence). The J segment lost 3 bases and the V segment lost 5 bases, leaving 6 bases of the junction unmatched. CDR3 length: 15 amino acids. The CDR3 protein is CASSQTGTSGYEQYF. The CDR3 DNA is TGTGCCAGCAGCCAGACCGGGACTAGCGGCTACGAGCAGTACTTC.

V is TRBV15 and J is TRBJ2-3; D not resolved. The CDR3 has 16 residues. The V end was cut by 0 bases, the J end by 2 bases, with 12 bases between. Germline CDR1 and CDR2: LNHNV and YYDKDF (reference sequence). The CDR3 here is CATSRERTLVTDTQYF. DNA for the CDR3: TGTGCCACCAGCAGAGAGCGGACGCTAGTCACAGATACGCAGTATTTT.

This chain links TRBV11-3 with TRBJ2-1; D possibly uses TRBD1 or TRBD2 (5 bases each). V lost 1 base to trimming and J lost 2 bases, with 12 bases between them. The CDR3 loop spans 16 amino acids. CDR1 is SGHNT and CDR2 is YENEEA in the germline V gene. The CDR3 DNA reads TGTGCCAGCAGCTTAGTGGGGGAGCCCCCCTACAATGAGCAGTTCTTC. Amino acid sequence: CASSLVGEPPYNEQFF.